Sequencing of this TCR beta chain was carried out in a study of cytomegalovirus exposure and HLA in healthy donors. This clone was detected only once. Its antigen is unidentified. Study results and caveats: Across all donors, roughly uniform sequencing depth was an assumption of the presence/absence analyses. Later genetic work tied a missense DCLRE1C variant to beta-chain V and J trimming. Several of the most significant clusters appeared linked to common viral pathogens, based on a later analysis.

The germline V gene encodes CDR1 SGHRS and CDR2 YFSETQ. V gave up 3 bases and J gave up 8 bases, with 14 bases separating them. The CDR3 has 13 amino acids. Primers: 60 Vbeta forward and 13 Jbeta reverse. Profiled with immunoSEQ multiplex PCR; TCRdb holds only in-frame clones, not every one. The sample records over 200,000 clones, around four fifths being singletons. The material sequenced was PBMCs. This TCR came from a woman between 40 and 55 years old in good health and CMV-seronegative. V gene TRBV5-1 combines with J gene TRBJ1-2; no clear D gene. The CDR3 nucleotides are TGCGCCAGCAGCTGGGCGGGCGGGAGAGGCTACACCTTC. Encoded protein: CASSWAGGRGYTF.